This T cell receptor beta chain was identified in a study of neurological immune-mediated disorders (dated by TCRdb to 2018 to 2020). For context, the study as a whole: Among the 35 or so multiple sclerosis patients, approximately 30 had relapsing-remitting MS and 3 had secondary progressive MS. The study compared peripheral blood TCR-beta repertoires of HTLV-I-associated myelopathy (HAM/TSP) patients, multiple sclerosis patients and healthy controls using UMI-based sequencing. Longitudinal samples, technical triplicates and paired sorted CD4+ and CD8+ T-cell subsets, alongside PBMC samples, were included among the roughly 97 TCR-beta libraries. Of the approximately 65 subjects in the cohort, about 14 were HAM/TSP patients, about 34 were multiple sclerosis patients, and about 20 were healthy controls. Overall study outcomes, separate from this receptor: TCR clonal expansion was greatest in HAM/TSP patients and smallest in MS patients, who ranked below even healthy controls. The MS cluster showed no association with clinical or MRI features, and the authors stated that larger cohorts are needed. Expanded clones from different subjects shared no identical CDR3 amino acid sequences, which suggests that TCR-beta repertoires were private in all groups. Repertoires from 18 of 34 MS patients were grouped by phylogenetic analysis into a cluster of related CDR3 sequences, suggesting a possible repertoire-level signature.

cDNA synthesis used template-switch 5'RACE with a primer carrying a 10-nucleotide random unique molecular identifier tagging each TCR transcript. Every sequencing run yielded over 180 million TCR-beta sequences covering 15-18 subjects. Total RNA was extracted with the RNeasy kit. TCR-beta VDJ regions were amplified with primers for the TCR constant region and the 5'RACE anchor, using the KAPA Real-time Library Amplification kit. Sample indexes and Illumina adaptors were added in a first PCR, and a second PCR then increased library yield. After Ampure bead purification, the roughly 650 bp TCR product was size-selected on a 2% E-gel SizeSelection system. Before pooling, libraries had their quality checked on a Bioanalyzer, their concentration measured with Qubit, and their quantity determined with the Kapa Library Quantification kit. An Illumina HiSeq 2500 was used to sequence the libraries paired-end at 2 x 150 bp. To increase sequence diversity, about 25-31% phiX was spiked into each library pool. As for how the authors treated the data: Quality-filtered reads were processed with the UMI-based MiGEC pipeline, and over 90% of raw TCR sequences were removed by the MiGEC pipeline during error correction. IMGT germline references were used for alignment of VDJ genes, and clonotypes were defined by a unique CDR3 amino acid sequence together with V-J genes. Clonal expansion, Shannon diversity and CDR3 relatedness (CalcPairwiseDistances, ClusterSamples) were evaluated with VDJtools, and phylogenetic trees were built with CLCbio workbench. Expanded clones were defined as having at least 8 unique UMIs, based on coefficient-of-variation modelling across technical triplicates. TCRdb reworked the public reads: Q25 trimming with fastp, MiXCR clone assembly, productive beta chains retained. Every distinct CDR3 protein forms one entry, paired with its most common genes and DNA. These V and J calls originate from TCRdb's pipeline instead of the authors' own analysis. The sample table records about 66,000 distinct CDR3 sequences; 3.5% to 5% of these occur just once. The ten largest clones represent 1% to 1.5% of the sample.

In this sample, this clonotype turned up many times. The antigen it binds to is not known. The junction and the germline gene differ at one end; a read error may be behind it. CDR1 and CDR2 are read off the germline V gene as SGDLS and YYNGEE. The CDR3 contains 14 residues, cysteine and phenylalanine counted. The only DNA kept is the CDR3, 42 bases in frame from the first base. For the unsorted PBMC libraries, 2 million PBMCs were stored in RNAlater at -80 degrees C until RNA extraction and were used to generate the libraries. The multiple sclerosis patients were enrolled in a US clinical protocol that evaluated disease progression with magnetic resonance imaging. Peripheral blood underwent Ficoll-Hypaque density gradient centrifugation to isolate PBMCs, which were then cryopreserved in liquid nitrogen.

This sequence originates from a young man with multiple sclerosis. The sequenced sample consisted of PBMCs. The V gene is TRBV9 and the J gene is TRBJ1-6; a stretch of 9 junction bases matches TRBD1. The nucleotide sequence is TGTGCCAGCAGCGTGGACAGGGGAAATTCACCCCTCAACTTT. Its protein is CASSVDRGNSPLNF.